The 29 T cell receptor beta chains below come from one sample, sequenced in a study of cytomegalovirus exposure and HLA in healthy donors. Primers for the PCR totalled 60 Vbeta and 13 Jbeta. Sequencing used immunoSEQ multiplex PCR; TCRdb keeps in-frame clones, though not all of them. Of roughly 150,000 clones detected, just under 70% appear once; the ten largest clones hold approximately 4.3%. Sequenced sample: PBMCs. The receptors originated from a man aged 60-69 years in good health and CMV-seronegative.

The chain carries TRBV5-1 and TRBJ1-2, with 7 bases that match TRBD1. The germline V gene has CDR1 SGHRS and CDR2 YFSETQ. The CDR3 is made up of 15 amino acids. Losses at the gene ends were 0 bases for V and 4 bases for J; bases not matched to a gene: 6. The DNA of the CDR3 is TGCGCCAGCAGCTTGGACGGACAGGCCACCTATGGCTACACCTTC. Amino acids: CASSLDGQATYGYTF.

This clone was picked up a small number of times. J is TRBJ2-7 and V is TRBV7-9, with D tentatively TRBD2 (5 bases). The CDR3 length is 13 residues. V was pared by 6 bases and J by 0 bases, with 9 bases between. Germline CDR1 SEHNR, CDR2 FQNEAQ (reference sequence). The CDR3 DNA reads TGTGCCAGCAGTTCGGGGTTCTCCTACGAGCAGTACTTC. As protein: CASSSGFSYEQYF. Drawing the rest from reference TRBV7-9 and TRBJ2-7, the complete variable domain is DTGVSQNPRHKITKRGQNVTFRCDPISEHNRLYWYRQTLGQGPEFLTYFQNEAQLEKSRLLSDRFSAERPKGSFSTLEIQRTEQGDSAMYLCASSSGFSYEQYFGPGTRLTVT.

The V call is TRBV7-3, the J call TRBJ2-5; the match to TRBD2 covers 10 bases. There are 15 residues in the CDR3. Germline assignment: CDR1 SGHTA and CDR2 FQGTGA. V trimming: 5 bases; J trimming: 0 bases; junction bases outside the gene matches: 3. CDR3 sequence reads: CASSASGRDQETQYF. CDR3 sequence (DNA): TGTGCCAGCAGCGCCAGCGGGAGGGACCAAGAGACCCAGTACTTC.

The J gene is TRBJ1-3, the V gene TRBV5-1, with 8 positions matching TRBD1. Germline V gene data show CDR1 as SGHRS and CDR2 as YFSETQ. The V gene end was trimmed by 4 bases and the J gene end by 4 bases; junction bases not matched to a gene: 10. The CDR3 sequence is 16 residues long. The CDR3 DNA reads TGCGCCAGCAGCGGAAAGACAGGGGTTAGAGGAAACACCATATATTTT. It translates to CASSGKTGVRGNTIYF.

This clone has only one observation. V and J are TRBV14 and TRBJ1-2; D perhaps matches TRBD1 (6 bases). The germline V gene has CDR1 SGHDN and CDR2 FVKESK. The CDR3 length is 16 residues. The V end lost 0 bases, the J end lost 4 bases, and 15 bases lay between the germline ends. CDR3 nucleotide sequence: TGTGCCAGCAGCCAAGATTGGGGGGGCTTAGGCTATGGCTACACCTTC. Protein product: CASSQDWGGLGYGYTF.

This clone was seen once. The CDR3 reads CASSLFDESGELFF. The CDR3, as DNA: TGTGCCAGCAGTTTATTTGATGAGTCCGGGGAGCTGTTTTTT. This chain joins TRBV28 and TRBJ2-2; D gene ambiguous. Trimming removed 1 base at V and 6 bases at J, with 9 bases between. CDR1 is MDHEN and CDR2 is SYDVKM in the germline V gene. The CDR3 extends over 14 amino acids.

The V call is TRBV7-2, the J call TRBJ1-2; 7 bases are a match to TRBD1. The CDR3 contains 14 residues. After removal of 0 bases from V and 6 bases from J, the junction contained 4 bases not matched to a gene. CDR1 SGHTA and CDR2 FQGNSA come from the germline V gene. CDR3 protein: CASSLAGGADGYTF. The CDR3 nucleotides are TGTGCCAGCAGCTTAGCAGGGGGCGCGGATGGCTACACCTTC.

This clone is a singleton in its sample. V and J are TRBV7-8 and TRBJ2-1; 8 bases are a match to TRBD2. The CDR3 has 13 amino acids. Looked up from germline, CDR1 is SGHVS and CDR2 is FQNEAQ. CDR3 amino acids: CASGEAEYNEQFF. As DNA, the CDR3 is TGTGCTAGCGGGGAGGCCGAATACAATGAGCAGTTCTTC.

This chain uses TRBV13 with TRBJ1-1; D is perhaps TRBD1 (5 bases). The germline CDR1 and CDR2 sequences are PRHDT and FYEKMQ (reference sequence). V lost 5 bases and J lost 4, with 20 bases in between. The CDR3 length is 16 residues. CDR3 region: CASSHRSPSVGTEAFF. In DNA, the CDR3 is TGTGCCAGCAGCCACAGGAGTCCTTCGGTGGGCACTGAAGCTTTCTTT.

The chain is built from TRBV15 and TRBJ1-4, with D tentatively TRBD1 (6 bases). This CDR3 has 14 residues. Germline CDR1 reads LNHNV; CDR2 reads YYDKDF (reference sequence). The germline V and J ends were trimmed by 0 bases and 8 bases, with 10 bases remaining between them. As DNA, the CDR3 is TGTGCCACCAGCAGAGAAACAGGGAACGAAAAACTGTTTTTT. This codes for CATSRETGNEKLFF. The whole variable domain, remainder taken from reference TRBV15 and TRBJ1-4, is DAMVIQNPRYQVTQFGKPVTLSCSQTLNHNVMYWYQQKSSQAPKLLFHYYDKDFNNEADTPDNFQSRRPNTSFCFLDIRSPGLGDTAMYLCATSRETGNEKLFFGSGTQLSVL.

V usage is TRBV5-1 and J usage is TRBJ2-7, with D possibly being TRBD2 (5 bases). Trimming took off 1 base at V and 4 bases at J, with 18 bases between the two ends. This CDR3 contains 16 residues. Germline V lookup: CDR1 SGHRS, CDR2 YFSETQ. This chain's CDR3 is CASSLSWVGSAYEQYF. The CDR3 nucleotides are TGCGCCAGCAGCTTGAGTTGGGTAGGGAGCGCGTACGAGCAGTACTTC.

This clone was seen only a few times. The gene calls are TRBV28 and TRBJ1-1, with unresolved D. Trimming shortened V by 1 base and J by 6 bases, and 15 bases separated the two germline ends. Germline V lookup: CDR1 MDHEN, CDR2 SYDVKM. The CDR3 length is 15 residues. CDR3 amino acids: CASSLFGRTRSEAFF. CDR3 coding DNA: TGTGCCAGCAGTTTATTTGGCAGGACTCGCTCTGAAGCTTTCTTT.

V is TRBV5-4 and J is TRBJ1-2; D not certain. From germline, CDR1 is SGHNT and CDR2 YYREEE (reference sequence). The V end lost 4 bases, the J end lost 8 bases, and 18 bases lay between the germline ends. The CDR3 spans 14 residues. The CDR3 region is CASSQPVGSRGYTF. The CDR3 nucleotides read TGTGCCAGCAGCCAGCCGGTAGGGAGTCGAGGCTACACCTTC. The entire variable domain, with the rest obtained from reference TRBV5-4 and TRBJ1-2, is as follows: ETGVTQSPTHLIKTRGQQVTLRCSSQSGHNTVSWYQQALGQGPQFIFQYYREEENGRGNFPPRFSGLQFPNYSSELNVNALELDDSALYLCASSQPVGSRGYTFGSGTRLTVV.

The chain recombines TRBV4-2 with TRBJ2-1; D not resolved. Germline V lookup: CDR1 LGHNA, CDR2 YNFKEQ. Trimming removed 1 base from V and 4 bases from J, with 5 bases in between. The CDR3 extends over 13 amino acids. The CDR3 DNA reads TGTGCCAGCAGCCAAGTTTCTTACAATGAGCAGTTCTTC. Translating it yields CASSQVSYNEQFF.

This chain joins TRBV11-2 and TRBJ2-1; 7 bases are shared with TRBD1. Germline V gives CDR1 SGHAT, CDR2 FQNNGV. The length of the CDR3 is 15 residues. The V gene end was trimmed by 5 bases and the J gene end by 4 bases; junction bases not matched to a gene: 8. The CDR3 sequence: CASSPPGTEYNEQFF. CDR3 nucleotides: TGTGCCAGCAGCCCGCCCGGGACAGAGTACAATGAGCAGTTCTTC.

CDR3 bases: TGCGCCAGCAGCTCCAGCTCGAGACTAGCGGGAGAGTACAATGAGCAGTTCTTC. It is translated as CASSSSSRLAGEYNEQFF. The chain recombines TRBV5-1 with TRBJ2-1; 12 nucleotides line up with TRBD2. J lost 4 bases, V lost 3 bases, and 11 bases had no gene match. The germline gives CDR1 SGHRS, CDR2 YFSETQ. The CDR3 covers 18 residues.

The V call is TRBV28, the J call TRBJ1-3, with 7 bases lining up with TRBD1. The CDR3 totals 15 residues. The V segment lost 3 bases and the J segment 1 base; nucleotides outside the gene matches: 3. Germline V gene sequence: CDR1 MDHEN, CDR2 SYDVKM. The chain's CDR3 is CASSFLTGSGNTIYF. DNA for the CDR3: TGTGCCAGCAGTTTCCTGACAGGGTCTGGAAACACCATATATTTT.

V and J are TRBV18 and TRBJ1-1; no definite D call. Germline V gene sequence: CDR1 KGHSH, CDR2 LQKENI. Trimming stripped 0 bases from V and 4 bases from J, with 9 bases between. This CDR3 comprises 14 residues. The CDR3 bases are TGTGCCAGCTCACCACCGGGTGGGAGCACTGAAGCTTTCTTT. Its translation is CASSPPGGSTEAFF.

The chain employs TRBV12-5 and TRBJ1-1; D gene uncertain. The V end lost 1 base, the J end lost 3 bases, and 12 bases lay between the germline ends. The CDR3 contains 15 residues. CDR1 and CDR2 (germline): LGHNT, FRNRAP. CDR3 DNA sequence: TGTGCTAGTGGTTTGGCCCCCACGAGGGACACTGAAGCTTTCTTT. Translated, it gives CASGLAPTRDTEAFF.

V gene TRBV15 combines with J gene TRBJ2-7; 7 nucleotides line up with TRBD1. The ends lost 4 bases at V and 1 base at J; junction bases unmatched: 10. The CDR3 loop spans 16 amino acids. Per the germline V gene, CDR1 is LNHNV and CDR2 is YYDKDF (reference sequence). CDR3 DNA sequence: TGTGCCACCAGCAACCCGCGACAGGGCGCTTCCTACGAGCAGTACTTC. Translated, it gives CATSNPRQGASYEQYF. The full variable domain, completed using reference TRBV15 and TRBJ2-7, is DAMVIQNPRYQVTQFGKPVTLSCSQTLNHNVMYWYQQKSSQAPKLLFHYYDKDFNNEADTPDNFQSRRPNTSFCFLDIRSPGLGDTAMYLCATSNPRQGASYEQYFGPGTRLTVT.

The chain carries TRBV5-6 and TRBJ2-7, with TRBD2 matching 12 bases. Germline V lookup: CDR1 SGHDT, CDR2 YYEEEE. The CDR3 covers 19 residues. J was trimmed by 2 bases and V by 0 bases; bases with no gene match: 12. CDR3 DNA: TGTGCCAGCAGCTTGGTACCCGGACTAGCGGGGCTGCATACCTACGAGCAGTACTTC. Translation gives CASSLVPGLAGLHTYEQYF.

The chain has TRBV9 and TRBJ2-1; 8 bases are a match to TRBD1. CDR1 and CDR2 (germline): SGDLS, YYNGEE. J was trimmed by 1 base and V by 4 bases; bases with no gene match: 4. This CDR3 is 15 amino acids long. CDR3 bases: TGTGCCAGCAGCCTCCGGGACAGGTCCTACAATGAGCAGTTCTTC. Translation: CASSLRDRSYNEQFF.

This rearrangement joins TRBV27 to TRBJ2-1; D possibly corresponds to TRBD2 (7 bases). The V gene lost 0 bases and the J gene lost 15 bases, with 18 bases spanning the gap. CDR3 size: 14 residues. Germline V CDR1 and CDR2: MNHEY, SMNVEV (reference sequence). The CDR3 region has the DNA TGTGCCAGCAGTTTATCGAGAGGGGGGGGCCCCGCGTTCTTC. Amino acids: CASSLSRGGGPAFF.

The chain uses TRBV25-1 and TRBJ2-1; D is uncertain. The CDR3 extends over 16 amino acids. CDR1 is MGHDK and CDR2 is SYGVNS in the germline V gene. V was pared by 0 bases and J by 6 bases, with 15 bases between. The CDR3, as DNA: TGTGCCAGCAGTGAATATGATTTATGGAGCCGCAATGAGCAGTTCTTC. Its translation is CASSEYDLWSRNEQFF.

The gene calls are TRBV6-5 and TRBJ1-1; D is possibly TRBD1 (5 bases). The CDR3 runs to 14 residues. The germline gives CDR1 MNHEY, CDR2 SVGAGI. The ends were cut back, 0 bases at V and 6 bases at J, with 11 bases in the middle. DNA of the CDR3: TGTGCCAGCAGTTACTCGCGGGGGTACCCTGAAGCTTTCTTT. It is translated as CASSYSRGYPEAFF.

This clone was detected only a few times. The rearrangement uses TRBV28 and TRBJ1-5, with TRBD1 matching over 10 bases. After removal of 4 bases from V and 2 bases from J, the junction contained 5 bases not matched to a gene. This CDR3 is 16 amino acids long. Per germline, CDR1 MDHEN and CDR2 SYDVKM. The CDR3 nucleotides read TGTGCCAGCAGTTCATCCGGGACAGGGGGCAATCAGCCCCAGCATTTT. Protein: CASSSSGTGGNQPQHF.

CDR3 nucleotide sequence: TGTGCCAGCAGTTCCATAAGCCTGCACGCTAATGAAAAACTGTTTTTT. This translates into CASSSISLHANEKLFF. This chain connects TRBV27 to TRBJ1-4; D not resolved. V was shortened by 4 bases and J by 3 bases, with 15 bases between the two germline ends. Per germline, CDR1 MNHEY and CDR2 SMNVEV (reference sequence). The CDR3 is 16 amino acids.

The chain employs TRBV10-2 and TRBJ1-5; TRBD1 matches at 8 bases. Germline loops: CDR1 WSHSY, CDR2 SAAADI. The CDR3 is 14 amino acids. V lost 6 bases, J lost 4 bases, and 5 bases stayed unmatched. The CDR3 coding sequence is TGCGCCAGCAGCGGTGGACAGGGAAATCAGCCCCAGCATTTT. It translates to CASSGGQGNQPQHF.

This clone was counted only a few times. This sequence joins TRBV6-5 and TRBJ2-2; the D gene is possibly TRBD2 (6 bases). This CDR3 spans 14 amino acids. Germline V lookup: CDR1 MNHEY, CDR2 SVGAGI. V was cut by 2 bases and J by 4 bases, with 8 bases left in between. DNA of the CDR3: TGTGCCAGCAGTTACGGGGGGATCACCGGGGAGCTGTTTTTT. Amino acids: CASSYGGITGELFF.